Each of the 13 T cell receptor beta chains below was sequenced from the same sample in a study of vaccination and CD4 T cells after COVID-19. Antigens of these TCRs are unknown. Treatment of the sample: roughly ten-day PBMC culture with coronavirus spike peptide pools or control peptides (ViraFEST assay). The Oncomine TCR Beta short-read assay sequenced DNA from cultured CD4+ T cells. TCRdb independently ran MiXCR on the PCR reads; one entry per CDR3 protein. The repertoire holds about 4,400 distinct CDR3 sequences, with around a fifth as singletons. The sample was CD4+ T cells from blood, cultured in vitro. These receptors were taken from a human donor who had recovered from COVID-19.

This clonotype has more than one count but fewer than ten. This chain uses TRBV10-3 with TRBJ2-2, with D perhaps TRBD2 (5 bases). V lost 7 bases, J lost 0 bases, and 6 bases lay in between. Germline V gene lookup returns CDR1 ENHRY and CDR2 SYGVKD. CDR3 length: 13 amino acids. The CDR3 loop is CAITGTNTGELFF. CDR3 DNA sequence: TGTGCCATCACGGGAACGAACACCGGGGAGCTGTTTTTT.

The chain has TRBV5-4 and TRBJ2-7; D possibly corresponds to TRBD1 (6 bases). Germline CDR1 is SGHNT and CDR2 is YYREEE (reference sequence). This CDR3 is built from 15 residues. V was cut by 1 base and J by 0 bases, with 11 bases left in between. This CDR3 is CASSLLGTLSYEQYF. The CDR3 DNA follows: TGTGCCAGCAGCTTGCTGGGGACACTCTCCTACGAGCAGTACTTC.

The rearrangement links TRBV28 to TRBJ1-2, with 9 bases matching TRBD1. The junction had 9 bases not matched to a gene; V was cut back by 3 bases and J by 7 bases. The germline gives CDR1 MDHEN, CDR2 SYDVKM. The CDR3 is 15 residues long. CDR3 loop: CASSFLRDRVSGYTF. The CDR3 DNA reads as TGTGCCAGCAGTTTTTTACGGGACAGGGTTTCTGGCTACACCTTC.

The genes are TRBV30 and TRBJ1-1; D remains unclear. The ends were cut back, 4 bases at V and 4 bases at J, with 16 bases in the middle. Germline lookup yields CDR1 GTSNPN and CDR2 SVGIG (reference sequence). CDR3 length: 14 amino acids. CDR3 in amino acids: CAWIPGLIITEAFF. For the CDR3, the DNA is TGTGCCTGGATCCCTGGGCTTATCATCACTGAAGCTTTCTTT.

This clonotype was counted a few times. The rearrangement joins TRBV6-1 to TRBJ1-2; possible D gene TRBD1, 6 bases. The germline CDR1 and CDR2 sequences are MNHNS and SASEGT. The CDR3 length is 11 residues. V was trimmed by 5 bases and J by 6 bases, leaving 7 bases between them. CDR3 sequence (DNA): TGTGCCAGCAGTCCAGGGGATGGCTACACCTTC. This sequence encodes CASSPGDGYTF.

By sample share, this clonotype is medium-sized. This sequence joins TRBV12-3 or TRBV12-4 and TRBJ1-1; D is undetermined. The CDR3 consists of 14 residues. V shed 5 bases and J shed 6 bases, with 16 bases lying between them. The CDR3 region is CASSALLRGAEAFF. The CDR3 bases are TGTGCCAGCAGTGCACTACTCAGAGGCGCTGAAGCTTTCTTT.

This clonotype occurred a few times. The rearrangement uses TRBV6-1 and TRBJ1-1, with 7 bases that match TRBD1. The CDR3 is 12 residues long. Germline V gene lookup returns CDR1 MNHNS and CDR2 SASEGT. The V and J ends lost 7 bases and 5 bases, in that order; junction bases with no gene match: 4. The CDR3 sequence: CASTRQGTEAFF. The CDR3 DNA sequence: TGTGCCAGCACCCGACAGGGAACTGAAGCTTTCTTT.

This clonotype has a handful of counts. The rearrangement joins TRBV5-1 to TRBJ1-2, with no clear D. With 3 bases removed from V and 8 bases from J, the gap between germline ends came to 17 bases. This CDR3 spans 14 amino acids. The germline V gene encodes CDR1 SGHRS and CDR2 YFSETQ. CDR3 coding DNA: TGCGCCAGCAGCTCTCACGGGGTGGGTTCCGGCTACACCTTC. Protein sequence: CASSSHGVGSGYTF.

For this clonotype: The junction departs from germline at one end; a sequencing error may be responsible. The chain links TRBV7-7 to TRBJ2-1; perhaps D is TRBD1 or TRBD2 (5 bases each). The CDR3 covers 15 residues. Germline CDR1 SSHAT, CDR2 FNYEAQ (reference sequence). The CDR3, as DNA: TGTGCTAGCAGCTTAGACCGGGGCGCCTACAATGAGCAGTTCTTC. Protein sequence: CASSLDRGAYNEQFF.

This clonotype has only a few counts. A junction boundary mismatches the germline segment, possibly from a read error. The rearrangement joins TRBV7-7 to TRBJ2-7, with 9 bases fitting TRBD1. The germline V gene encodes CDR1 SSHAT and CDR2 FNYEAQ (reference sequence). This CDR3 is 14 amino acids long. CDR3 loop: CASSLGQGWSEQYF. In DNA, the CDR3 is TGTGCTAGCAGCTTGGGACAGGGCTGGTCCGAGCAGTACTTC.

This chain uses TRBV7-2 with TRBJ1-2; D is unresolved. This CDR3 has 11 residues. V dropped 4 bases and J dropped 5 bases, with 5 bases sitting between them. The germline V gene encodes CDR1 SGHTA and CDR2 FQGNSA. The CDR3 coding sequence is TGTGCCAGCAGCTACATATATGGCTACACCTTC. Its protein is CASSYIYGYTF.

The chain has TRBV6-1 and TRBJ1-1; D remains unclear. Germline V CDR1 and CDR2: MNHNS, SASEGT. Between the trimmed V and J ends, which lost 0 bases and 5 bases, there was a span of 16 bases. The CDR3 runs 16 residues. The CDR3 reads CASSEARNSPHTEAFF. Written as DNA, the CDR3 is TGTGCCAGCAGTGAAGCGCGCAACTCCCCCCATACTGAAGCTTTCTTT.

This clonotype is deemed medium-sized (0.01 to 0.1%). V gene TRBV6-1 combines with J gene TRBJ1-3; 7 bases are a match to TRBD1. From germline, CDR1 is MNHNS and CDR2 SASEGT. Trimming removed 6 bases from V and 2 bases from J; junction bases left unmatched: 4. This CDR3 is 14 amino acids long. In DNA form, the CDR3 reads TGTGCCAGCAGATCGGGACAGACTGGAAACACCATATATTTT. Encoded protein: CASRSGQTGNTIYF.